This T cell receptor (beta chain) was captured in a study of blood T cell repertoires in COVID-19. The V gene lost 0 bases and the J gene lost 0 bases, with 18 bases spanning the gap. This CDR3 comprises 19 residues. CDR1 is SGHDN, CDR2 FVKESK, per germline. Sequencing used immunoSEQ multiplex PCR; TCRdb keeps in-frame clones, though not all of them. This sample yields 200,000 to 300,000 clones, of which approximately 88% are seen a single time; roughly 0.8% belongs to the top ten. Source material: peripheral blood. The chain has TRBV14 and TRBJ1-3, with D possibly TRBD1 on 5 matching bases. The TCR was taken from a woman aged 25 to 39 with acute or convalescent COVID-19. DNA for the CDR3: TGTGCCAGCAGCCAAGACTGGGCCGGGCTCAGGGCCTCTGGAAACACCATATATTTT. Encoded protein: CASSQDWAGLRASGNTIYF.